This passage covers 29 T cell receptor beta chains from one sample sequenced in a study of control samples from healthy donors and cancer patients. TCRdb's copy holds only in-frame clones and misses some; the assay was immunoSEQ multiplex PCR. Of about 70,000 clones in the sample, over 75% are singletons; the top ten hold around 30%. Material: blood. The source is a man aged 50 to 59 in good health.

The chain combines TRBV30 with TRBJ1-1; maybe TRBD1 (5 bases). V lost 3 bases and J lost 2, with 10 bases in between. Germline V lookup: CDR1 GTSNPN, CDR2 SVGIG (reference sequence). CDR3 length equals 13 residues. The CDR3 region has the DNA TGTGCCTGGAGAGCAGGGACTAACACTGAAGCTTTCTTT. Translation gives CAWRAGTNTEAFF.

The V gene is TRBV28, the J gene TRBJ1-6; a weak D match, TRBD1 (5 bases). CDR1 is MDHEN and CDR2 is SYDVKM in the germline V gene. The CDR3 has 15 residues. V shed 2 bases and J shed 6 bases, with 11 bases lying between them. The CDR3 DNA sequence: TGTGCCAGCAGTTTAGGGCAGGGAGGTAATTCACCCCTCCACTTT. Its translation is CASSLGQGGNSPLHF.

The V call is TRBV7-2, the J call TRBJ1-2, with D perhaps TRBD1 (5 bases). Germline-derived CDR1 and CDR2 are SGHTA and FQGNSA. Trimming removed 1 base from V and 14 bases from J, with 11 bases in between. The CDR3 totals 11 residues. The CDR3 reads CASSLGGGGTF. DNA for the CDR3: TGTGCCAGCAGCTTAGGGGGCGGGGGAACCTTC.

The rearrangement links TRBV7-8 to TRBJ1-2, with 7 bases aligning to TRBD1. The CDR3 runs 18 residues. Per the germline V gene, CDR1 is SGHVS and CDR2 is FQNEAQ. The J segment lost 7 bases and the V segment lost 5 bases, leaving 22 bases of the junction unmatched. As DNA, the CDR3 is TGTGCCAGCAGCCCTCTAGGTCTAGGACAGGTGGAATTGGGTGGCTACACCTTC. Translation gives CASSPLGLGQVELGGYTF.

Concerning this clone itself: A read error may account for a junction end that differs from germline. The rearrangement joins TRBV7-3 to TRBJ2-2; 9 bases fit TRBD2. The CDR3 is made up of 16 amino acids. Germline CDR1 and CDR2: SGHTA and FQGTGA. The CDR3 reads CTSSLPAGGPTGELFF. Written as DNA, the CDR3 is TGTACCAGCAGCTTACCGGCGGGGGGGCCGACCGGGGAGCTGTTTTTT.

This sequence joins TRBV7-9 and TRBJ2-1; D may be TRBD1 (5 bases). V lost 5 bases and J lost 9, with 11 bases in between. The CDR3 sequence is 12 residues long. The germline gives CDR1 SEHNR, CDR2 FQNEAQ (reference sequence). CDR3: CASSLRTGEQFF. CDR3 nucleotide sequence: TGTGCCAGCAGCCTACGTACAGGTGAGCAGTTCTTC.

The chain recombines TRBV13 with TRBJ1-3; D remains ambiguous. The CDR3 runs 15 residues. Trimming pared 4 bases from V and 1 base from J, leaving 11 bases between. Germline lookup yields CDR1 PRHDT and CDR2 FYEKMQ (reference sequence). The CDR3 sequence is CASSSAVTSGNTIYF. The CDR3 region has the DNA TGTGCCAGCAGCTCCGCAGTAACTTCTGGAAACACCATATATTTT.

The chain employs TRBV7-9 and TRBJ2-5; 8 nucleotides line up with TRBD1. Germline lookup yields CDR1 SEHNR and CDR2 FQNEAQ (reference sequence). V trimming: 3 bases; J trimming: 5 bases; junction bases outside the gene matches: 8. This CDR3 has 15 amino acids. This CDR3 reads CASSFWTGTTETQYF. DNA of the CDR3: TGTGCCAGCAGCTTTTGGACAGGGACAACGGAGACCCAGTACTTC.

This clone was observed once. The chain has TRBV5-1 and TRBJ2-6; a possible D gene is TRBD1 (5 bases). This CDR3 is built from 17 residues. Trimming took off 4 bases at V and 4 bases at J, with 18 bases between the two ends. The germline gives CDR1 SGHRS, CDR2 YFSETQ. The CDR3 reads CASSPVGRVAGANVLTF. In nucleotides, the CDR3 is TGCGCCAGCAGCCCGGTCGGCAGGGTAGCCGGGGCCAACGTCCTGACTTTC.

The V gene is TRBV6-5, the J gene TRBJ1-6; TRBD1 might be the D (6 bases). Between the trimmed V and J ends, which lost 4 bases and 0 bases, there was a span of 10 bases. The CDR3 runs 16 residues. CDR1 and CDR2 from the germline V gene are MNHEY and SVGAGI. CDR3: CASSWGHLSYNSPLHF. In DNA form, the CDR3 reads TGTGCCAGCAGTTGGGGACACCTCTCCTATAATTCACCCCTCCACTTT.

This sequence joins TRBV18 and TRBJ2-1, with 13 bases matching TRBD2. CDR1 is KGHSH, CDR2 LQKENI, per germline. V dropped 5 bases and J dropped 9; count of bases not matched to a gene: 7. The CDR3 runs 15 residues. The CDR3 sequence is CASSGGLAGVGEQFF. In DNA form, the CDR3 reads TGTGCCAGCTCAGGAGGACTAGCGGGAGTGGGTGAGCAGTTCTTC.

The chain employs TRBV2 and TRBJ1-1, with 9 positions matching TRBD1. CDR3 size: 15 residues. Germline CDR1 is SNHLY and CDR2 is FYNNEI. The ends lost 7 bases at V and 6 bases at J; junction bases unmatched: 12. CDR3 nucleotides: TGTGCCAGCATGAGGACAGGGGCTTTAAAGGCTGAAGCTTTCTTT. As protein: CASMRTGALKAEAFF.

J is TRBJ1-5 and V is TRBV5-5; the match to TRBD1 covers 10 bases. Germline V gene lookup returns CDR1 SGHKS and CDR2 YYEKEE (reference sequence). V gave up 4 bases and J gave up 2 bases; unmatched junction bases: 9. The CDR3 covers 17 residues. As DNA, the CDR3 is TGTGCCAGCAGCACGGGGCGTGGGACAGGGGGCAATCAGCCCCAGCATTTT. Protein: CASSTGRGTGGNQPQHF.

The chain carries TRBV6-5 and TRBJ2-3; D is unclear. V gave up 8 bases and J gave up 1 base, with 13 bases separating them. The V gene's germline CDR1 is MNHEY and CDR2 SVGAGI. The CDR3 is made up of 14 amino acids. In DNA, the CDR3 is TGTGCCAGCGCTAGGGTGGTGGGCACAGATACGCAGTATTTT. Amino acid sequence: CASARVVGTDTQYF.

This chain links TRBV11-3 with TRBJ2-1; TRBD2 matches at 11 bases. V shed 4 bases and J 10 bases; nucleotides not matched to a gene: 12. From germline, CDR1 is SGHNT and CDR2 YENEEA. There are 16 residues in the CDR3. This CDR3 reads CASSWTSGPGRKEQFF. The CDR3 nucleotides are TGTGCCAGCAGCTGGACTAGCGGGCCTGGAAGGAAGGAGCAGTTCTTC.

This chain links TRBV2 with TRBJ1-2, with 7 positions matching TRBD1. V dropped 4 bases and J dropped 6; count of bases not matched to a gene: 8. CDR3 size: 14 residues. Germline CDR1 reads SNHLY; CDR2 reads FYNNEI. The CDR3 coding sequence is TGTGCCAGCAGTGGGGGGACAGCAATCGATGGCTACACCTTC. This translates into CASSGGTAIDGYTF.

The CDR3 loop is CASSLQGAENSPLHF. The CDR3 DNA reads TGTGCCAGCAGCTTGCAGGGTGCGGAAAATTCACCCCTCCACTTT. The chain is built from TRBV5-4 and TRBJ1-6; possibly TRBD1 for D (5 bases). Germline values: CDR1 SGHNT, CDR2 YYREEE (reference sequence). V was trimmed by 1 base and J by 7 bases, leaving 12 bases between them. The CDR3 extends over 15 amino acids.

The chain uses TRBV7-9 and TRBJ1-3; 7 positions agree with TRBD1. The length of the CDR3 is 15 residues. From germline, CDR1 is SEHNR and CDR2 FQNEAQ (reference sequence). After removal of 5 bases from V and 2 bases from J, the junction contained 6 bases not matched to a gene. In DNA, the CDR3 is TGTGCCAGCAGCGAAGCACAGGGGACTGGAAACACCATATATTTT. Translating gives CASSEAQGTGNTIYF.

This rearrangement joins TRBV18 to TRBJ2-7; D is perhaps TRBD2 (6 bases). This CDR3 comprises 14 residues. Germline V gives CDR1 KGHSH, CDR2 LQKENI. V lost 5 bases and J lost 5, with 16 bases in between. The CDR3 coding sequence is TGTGCCAGCTCATCCTTGGACTATAATCACGAGCAGTACTTC. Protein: CASSSLDYNHEQYF.

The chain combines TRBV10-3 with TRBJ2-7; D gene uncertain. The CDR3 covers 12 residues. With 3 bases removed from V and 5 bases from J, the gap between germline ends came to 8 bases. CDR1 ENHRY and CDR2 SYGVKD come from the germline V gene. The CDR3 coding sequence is TGTGCCATCAGTGATTCAAGGGACGAGCAGTACTTC. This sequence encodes CAISDSRDEQYF.

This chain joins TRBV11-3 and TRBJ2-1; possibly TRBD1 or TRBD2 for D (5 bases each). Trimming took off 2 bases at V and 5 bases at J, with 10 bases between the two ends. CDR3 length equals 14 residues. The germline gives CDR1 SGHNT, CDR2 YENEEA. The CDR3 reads CASSLWGSHNEQFF. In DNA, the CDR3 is TGTGCCAGCAGCTTATGGGGGTCCCACAATGAGCAGTTCTTC. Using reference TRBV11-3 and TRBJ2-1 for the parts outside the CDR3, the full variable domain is EAGVVQSPRYKIIEKKQPVAFWCNPISGHNTLYWYLQNLGQGPELLIRYENEEAVDDSQLPKDRFSAERLKGVDSTLKIQPAELGDSAVYLCASSLWGSHNEQFFGPGTRLTVL.

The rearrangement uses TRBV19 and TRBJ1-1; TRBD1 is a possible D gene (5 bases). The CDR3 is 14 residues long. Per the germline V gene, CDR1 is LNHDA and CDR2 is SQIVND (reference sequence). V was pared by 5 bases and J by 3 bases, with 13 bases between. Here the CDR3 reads CASSFRDLYTEAFF. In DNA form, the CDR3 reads TGTGCCAGTAGTTTCCGGGACCTTTACACTGAAGCTTTCTTT. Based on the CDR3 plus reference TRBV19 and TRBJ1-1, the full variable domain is DGGITQSPKYLFRKEGQNVTLSCEQNLNHDAMYWYRQDPGQGLRLIYYSQIVNDFQKGDIAEGYSVSREKKESFPLTVTSAQKNPTAFYLCASSFRDLYTEAFFGQGTRLTVV.

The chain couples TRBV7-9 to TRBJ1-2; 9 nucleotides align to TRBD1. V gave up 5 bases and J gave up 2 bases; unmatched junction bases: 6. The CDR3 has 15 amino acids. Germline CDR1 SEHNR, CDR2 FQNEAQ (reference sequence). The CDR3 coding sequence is TGTGCCAGCAGCAATACAGGGGGCCTCAACTATGGCTACACCTTC. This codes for CASSNTGGLNYGYTF.

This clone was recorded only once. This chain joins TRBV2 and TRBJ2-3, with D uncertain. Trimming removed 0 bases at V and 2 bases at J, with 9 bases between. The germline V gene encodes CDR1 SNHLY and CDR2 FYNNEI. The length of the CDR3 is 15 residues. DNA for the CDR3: TGTGCCAGCAGTGAAGCAGGGATGCCCACAGATACGCAGTATTTT. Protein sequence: CASSEAGMPTDTQYF.

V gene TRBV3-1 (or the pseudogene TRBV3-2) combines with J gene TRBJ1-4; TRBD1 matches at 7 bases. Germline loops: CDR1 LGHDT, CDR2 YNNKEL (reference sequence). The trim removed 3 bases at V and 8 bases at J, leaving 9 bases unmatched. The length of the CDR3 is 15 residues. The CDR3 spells CASSQAPGGLEKLFF. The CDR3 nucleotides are TGTGCCAGCAGCCAGGCCCCAGGGGGGCTCGAAAAACTGTTTTTT.

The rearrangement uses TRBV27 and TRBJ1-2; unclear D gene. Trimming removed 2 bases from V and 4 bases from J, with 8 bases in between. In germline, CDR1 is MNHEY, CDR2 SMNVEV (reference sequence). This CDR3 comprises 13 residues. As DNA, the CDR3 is TGTGCCAGCAGTTTAAAAGGGTTCTATGGCTACACCTTC. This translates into CASSLKGFYGYTF.

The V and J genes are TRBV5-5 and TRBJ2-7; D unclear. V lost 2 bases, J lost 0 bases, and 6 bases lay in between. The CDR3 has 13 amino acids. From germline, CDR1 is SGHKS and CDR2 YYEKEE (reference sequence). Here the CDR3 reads CASSLGISYEQYF. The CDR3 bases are TGTGCCAGCAGCTTAGGCATCTCCTACGAGCAGTACTTC. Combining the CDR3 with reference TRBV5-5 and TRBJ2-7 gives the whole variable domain DAGVTQSPTHLIKTRGQQVTLRCSPISGHKSVSWYQQVLGQGPQFIFQYYEKEERGRGNFPDRFSARQFPNYSSELNVNALLLGDSALYLCASSLGISYEQYFGPGTRLTVT.

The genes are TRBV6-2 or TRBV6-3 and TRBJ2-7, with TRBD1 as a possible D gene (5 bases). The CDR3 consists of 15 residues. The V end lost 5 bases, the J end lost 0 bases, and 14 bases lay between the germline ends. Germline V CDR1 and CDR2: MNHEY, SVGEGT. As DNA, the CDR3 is TGTGCCAGCAGTCTCACAGGTGGAAGCTCCTACGAGCAGTACTTC. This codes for CASSLTGGSSYEQYF.

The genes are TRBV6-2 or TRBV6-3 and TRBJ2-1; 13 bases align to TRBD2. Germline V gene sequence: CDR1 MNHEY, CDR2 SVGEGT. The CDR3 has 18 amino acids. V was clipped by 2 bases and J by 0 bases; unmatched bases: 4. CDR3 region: CASSYGTSGTSSYNEQFF. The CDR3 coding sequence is TGTGCCAGCAGTTACGGGACTAGCGGGACGAGCTCCTACAATGAGCAGTTCTTC.